This record covers a single T cell receptor beta chain. Its antigen remains unidentified. This record belongs to a study of T cell responses to AZD1222 COVID-19 vaccine. Regarding the study as a whole: Reportedly, nearly half the spike-specific TCRs target unmutated variant regions. Baseline serostatus was positive in only a handful of AZD1222 recipients.

The CDR3 totals 16 residues. Germline V lookup: CDR1 MNHNS, CDR2 SASEGT. The ends were cut back, 1 base at V and 0 bases at J, with 10 bases in the middle. Only in-frame clones appear in the TCRdb table, and some are missing; sequencing was by immunoSEQ multiplex PCR. This table has about 96,000 clones, nearly 90% appearing once. This clonotype was sampled from an adult in good health. The specimen comprised peripheral blood, sampled on day 0 of AZD1222 vaccination. The chain has TRBV6-1 and TRBJ1-3; D is unclear. CDR3 nucleotides: TGTGCCAGCAGTGAAGGGGCAGCATTCTCTGGAAACACCATATATTTT. Protein sequence: CASSEGAAFSGNTIYF.